This entry is about one T cell receptor beta chain. Its target is unknown. The data originate from a study of cytomegalovirus exposure and HLA in healthy donors. General study results and limits: The Asian-associated ancestry cluster reportedly had fewer N-insertions than the approximately 700-donor mean in a later analysis. As was reported, the classifier diagnosed cytomegalovirus status with high specificity and sensitivity. After further analysis at a later stage, 16,951 TCR beta sequences were associated with HLA alleles at 0.05 false discovery rate.

Germline assignment: CDR1 SGHDT and CDR2 YYEEEE. V lost 3 bases to trimming and J lost 5 bases; unmatched junction nucleotides: 10. CDR3 length: 15 amino acids. PCR amplification relied on 60 Vbeta primers (plus 13 Jbeta primers). The protocol was immunoSEQ multiplex PCR, while the TCRdb copy is restricted to in-frame clones and leaves out a portion. The sample includes around 63,000 clones, about 82% of them seen just once. This receptor was identified in a woman younger than 45 in good health and CMV-seronegative. Source material: PBMCs. The chain combines TRBV5-6 with TRBJ2-5; 7 positions agree with TRBD1. The CDR3 DNA sequence: TGTGCCAGCAGCTGGGTACCGGGACAGAGTGAGACCCAGTACTTC. Amino acids: CASSWVPGQSETQYF.